This paragraph covers one TCR beta chain sequence. Its antigen specificity is not known. This clone may be a read error of a much larger clone one base away. The TCR beta CDR3 regions were amplified from the RNA transcripts. The TCR CDR3 was subjected to a first round of RT-PCR using the HTBI primer set and the Qiagen OneStep RT-PCR kit. The libraries were constructed in a second round of multiplex PCR and then size-selected and purified. Libraries were sequenced paired-end with 100 bp reads on an Illumina HiSeq2000. In the paper's pipeline: SOAPnuke was used to process the raw data, with reads discarded if the reads contained adapters or uncalled bases, had a mean Phred below 15, or lacked an exact constant-primer or identifier match. COPE v1.2.5 was used to merge the high-quality paired reads, and each unique nucleotide sequence was defined as a clonotype. MiTCR v1.1 was used to align clonotypes to the IMGT TRBV, TRBD and TRBJ reference segments. The analysis was restricted to V-J combinations with a frequency above 0.0001, which together covered 99.2% of the repertoires. A TCS score was defined as the ratio between F50 (clonal expansion) and ExV (chaos), using BLOSUM62-based TCRdist between CDR3 peptides within each V-J. Welch's t-statistics and random forest reduced roughly 530 V-J features to 13, which were used in a naive Bayes classifier (R e1071). Thyroid-blood repertoire similarity was quantified with the Morisita-Horn index. TCRdb redid the processing of the public reads, applying fastp at Q25 and MiXCR, and retained in-frame beta chains. For every CDR3 protein sequence, its rows merge into one entry that carries the most common genes and DNA. V and J calls and clone size were set by TCRdb, not the authors. For this sample the table gives 550,000 to 600,000 distinct CDR3 sequences, of which 40% to 55% were detected only once. The ten largest clones add up to roughly 20% of the sample.

This sample is part of a study of T cells in Graves' hyperthyroidism and ophthalmopathy (dated by TCRdb to 2018 to 2020). About the full investigation: To identify distinguishing TCR V-J signatures, a discovery cohort of around 100 patients was used, comprising 40 to 45 with Graves' ophthalmopathy and about 59 with stable Graves' hyperthyroidism. After blood sampling, hyperthyroidism patients were treated with methimazole at a starting dose of 30 mg daily, and ophthalmopathy patients were treated with high-dose intravenous methylprednisolone. The paper reports TCR Vbeta CDR3 sequencing of over 120 peripheral blood samples: under 45 ophthalmopathy, over 70 hyperthyroidism and approximately 17 progressor patients. The roughly 90 discovery patients were divided at random into training and test sets in a 7:3 ratio. Prospective prediction of ophthalmopathy was tested in an independent validation cohort of 18 to 20 hyperthyroidism patients and some 17 patients who later progressed to ophthalmopathy. Thyroid tissue and blood T-cell repertoires from roughly 6 Graves' hyperthyroidism patients were also compared in the study.

Patients with uncontrolled infections, other autoimmune diseases, pregnancy or lactation were excluded. Diagnoses relied on clinical symptoms, serum thyroxine and TRAb, thyroid ultrasound and orbital computed tomography. Total RNA was extracted using Trizol reagent, and RNA quality was assessed on an Agilent 2100 Bioanalyzer. Broader findings and caveats from the paper: Most expanded thyroid clonotypes (frequency above 0.001) were also detected in blood, suggesting blood repertoires may reflect thyroid immune responses. During validation, the model predicted progression to ophthalmopathy a median of around six months ahead of onset, with roughly 65% sensitivity and 72.22% specificity. A 13 V-J signature model separated ophthalmopathy from stable hyperthyroidism, with approximately 86% sensitivity and about 81% specificity in cross-validation and 80%/75% in testing. No statistical method was used to fix the sample size in advance, and group allocation was not hidden from the investigators.

The CDR3 runs 14 amino acids, cysteine and phenylalanine included. The sequence is cut down to CDR3 DNA, 42 bases in frame from base 1. CDR1 is given as PRHDT and CDR2 as FYEKMQ, both from the germline V gene (reference sequence). Unmatched junction bases come to 5, with V trimmed by 5 bases and J by 5 bases. The chain links TRBV13 with TRBJ1-3; TRBD1 fits 8 bases in the junction. The sequencing input was peripheral blood or thyroid tissue (not recorded which). The TCR was taken from an adult woman with Graves' disease, either hyperthyroidism or ophthalmopathy (not recorded which). The CDR3 here reads CASSPRQGRNTIYF. Read as DNA, the sequence is TGTGCCAGCAGCCCCAGACAGGGGCGAAACACCATATATTTT.